The next 10 T cell receptor beta chains were all read from a single sample in a study of blood T cell repertoires in COVID-19. The assay was immunoSEQ multiplex PCR, and TCRdb's table has in-frame clones only and misses some. The sample has approximately 36,000 clones, roughly 84% seen once. Sequencing input: peripheral blood. The receptors here all came from a man aged 55 to 70 with COVID-19, enrolled during active disease.

The chain joins TRBV9 to TRBJ2-5; tentative D call: TRBD2 (6 bases). Germline loops: CDR1 SGDLS, CDR2 YYNGEE. This CDR3 is 15 amino acids long. V lost 4 bases and J 5 bases, leaving 18 bases between the germline ends. Here the CDR3 DNA reads TGTGCCAGCAGCCTCCCTATGGGAGGAGGGGAGACCCAGTACTTC. Protein sequence: CASSLPMGGGETQYF.

V gene TRBV9 combines with J gene TRBJ1-1; the match to TRBD1 covers 10 bases. J gave up 5 bases and V 3 bases, and 7 bases lay outside the gene matches. The CDR3 runs to 15 residues. Germline V lookup: CDR1 SGDLS, CDR2 YYNGEE. This CDR3 reads CASSARDRGWTEAFF. The CDR3 DNA is TGTGCCAGCAGCGCCCGGGACAGGGGATGGACTGAAGCTTTCTTT. The entire variable domain, with the rest obtained from reference TRBV9 and TRBJ1-1, is as follows: DSGVTQTPKHLITATGQRVTLRCSPRSGDLSVYWYQQSLDQGLQFLIQYYNGEERAKGNILERFSAQQFPDLHSELNLSSLELGDSALYFCASSARDRGWTEAFFGQGTRLTVV.

This chain uses TRBV6-5 with TRBJ2-2, with D possibly being TRBD1 (6 bases). Germline V gives CDR1 MNHEY, CDR2 SVGAGI. The length of the CDR3 is 12 residues. Trimming left V 6 bases short and J 8 bases short, with 10 bases between. The chain's CDR3 is CASRQGPGELFF. CDR3 in DNA: TGTGCCAGCAGACAGGGTCCGGGGGAGCTGTTTTTT.

The rearrangement joins TRBV7-2 to TRBJ1-1, with 11 bases lining up with TRBD1. CDR3 size: 15 residues. Germline assignment: CDR1 SGHTA and CDR2 FQGNSA. Losses at the gene ends were 0 bases for V and 4 bases for J; bases not matched to a gene: 1. CDR3 loop: CASSLAGTGGTEAFF. The CDR3 nucleotides read TGTGCCAGCAGCTTAGCGGGGACAGGGGGCACTGAAGCTTTCTTT.

J is TRBJ1-5 and V is TRBV6-2 or TRBV6-3, with TRBD1 identical over 7 bases. J gave up 6 bases and V 4 bases, and 12 bases lay outside the gene matches. This CDR3 region has 16 residues. The germline CDR1 and CDR2 sequences are MNHEY and SVGEGT. CDR3 in amino acids: CASSLDRASVFQPQHF. CDR3 coding DNA: TGTGCCAGCAGTTTAGACAGGGCGTCGGTCTTTCAGCCCCAGCATTTT.

This sequence joins TRBV9 and TRBJ1-5; D is unclear. The V gene lost 3 bases and the J gene lost 4 bases, with 14 bases spanning the gap. The germline CDR1 and CDR2 sequences are SGDLS and YYNGEE. CDR3 size: 15 residues. CDR3 sequence reads: CASSAGTGRNQPQHF. CDR3 coding DNA: TGTGCCAGCAGCGCCGGCACGGGGAGAAATCAGCCCCAGCATTTT. The whole variable domain, filled in from reference TRBV9 and TRBJ1-5, reads DSGVTQTPKHLITATGQRVTLRCSPRSGDLSVYWYQQSLDQGLQFLIQYYNGEERAKGNILERFSAQQFPDLHSELNLSSLELGDSALYFCASSAGTGRNQPQHFGDGTRLSIL.

V gene TRBV19 combines with J gene TRBJ2-1; maybe TRBD2 (6 bases). V lost 2 bases, J lost 8 bases, and 7 bases lay in between. This CDR3 has 12 amino acids. Germline V gene sequence: CDR1 LNHDA, CDR2 SQIVND (reference sequence). The CDR3 DNA reads as TGTGCCAGTAGTATAAGCGGGCATGAGCAGTTCTTC. Protein product: CASSISGHEQFF. The variable domain in full, completed from reference TRBV19 and TRBJ2-1, reads DGGITQSPKYLFRKEGQNVTLSCEQNLNHDAMYWYRQDPGQGLRLIYYSQIVNDFQKGDIAEGYSVSREKKESFPLTVTSAQKNPTAFYLCASSISGHEQFFGPGTRLTVL.

This chain connects TRBV5-4 to TRBJ2-1; TRBD2 matches at 13 bases. CDR1 is SGHNT and CDR2 is YYREEE in the germline V gene (reference sequence). CDR3 length: 16 amino acids. The trim removed 3 bases at V and 6 bases at J, leaving 6 bases unmatched. The DNA for the CDR3 is TGTGCCAGCAGCTCGGGGGGACTAGCGGGATTCAATGAGCAGTTCTTC. Translated, it gives CASSSGGLAGFNEQFF.

This clone was observed a few times. This rearrangement joins TRBV14 to TRBJ2-5; possible D gene TRBD1, 7 bases. CDR1 SGHDN and CDR2 FVKESK come from the germline V gene. Trimming pared 6 bases from V and 5 bases from J, leaving 16 bases between. CDR3 length: 14 amino acids. The CDR3 DNA sequence: TGTGCCAGCAGTTTCACAGGGGACTTGGAGACCCAGTACTTC. It encodes CASSFTGDLETQYF.

The rearrangement links TRBV5-1 to TRBJ2-1; the match to TRBD2 covers 10 bases. CDR3 length: 13 amino acids. Germline assignment: CDR1 SGHRS and CDR2 YFSETQ. With V trimmed by 4 bases and J by 7 bases, 2 bases remained unmatched. CDR3 bases: TGCGCCAGCAGCGTGACTAGCGGGAATGAGCAGTTCTTC. As protein: CASSVTSGNEQFF.